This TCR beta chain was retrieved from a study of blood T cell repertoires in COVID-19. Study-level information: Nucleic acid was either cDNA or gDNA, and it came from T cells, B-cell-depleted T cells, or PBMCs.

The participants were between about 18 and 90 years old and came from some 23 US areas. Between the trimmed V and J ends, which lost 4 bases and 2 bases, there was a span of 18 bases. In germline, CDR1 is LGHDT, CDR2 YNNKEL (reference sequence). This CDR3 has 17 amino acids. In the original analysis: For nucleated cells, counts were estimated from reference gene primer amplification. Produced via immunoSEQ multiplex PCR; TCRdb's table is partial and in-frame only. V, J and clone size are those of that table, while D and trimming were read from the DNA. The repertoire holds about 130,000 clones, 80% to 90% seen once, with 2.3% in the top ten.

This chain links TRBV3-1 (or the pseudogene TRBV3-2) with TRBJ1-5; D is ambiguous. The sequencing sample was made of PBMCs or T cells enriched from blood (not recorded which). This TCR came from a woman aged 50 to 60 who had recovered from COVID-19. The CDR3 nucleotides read TGTGCCAGCAGCCGCGCTAAGGAGGGTTTTGGCAATCAGCCCCAGCATTTT. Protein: CASSRAKEGFGNQPQHF.